Listed below are T cell receptor beta chains from one sample, sequenced in a study of CD8+ T cells in alopecia areata. TCRdb's copy holds only in-frame clones and misses some; the assay was immunoSEQ multiplex PCR. The top ten hold around a quarter of the sample, which has 100,000 to 140,000 clones, roughly 84% seen once. The source was CD8+ T cells sorted from blood, collected at week 24, from a patient treated with tofacitinib. The receptors were gathered from a human donor with alopecia areata. CDR3s include the opening cysteine and the closing phenylalanine or tryptophan. D genes are given only for firm matches. Not every row has a clone size; where given, it reads once, few, many or a size class.

clone_size: .
j_call: TRBJ2-7
d_call: .
v_call: TRBV5-4
cdr3_nt: TGTGCCAGCAGCTTGATGGGGGCTCCCTACGAGCAGTACTTC
cdr3_aa: CASSLMGAPYEQYF

clone_size: .
j_call: TRBJ2-1
d_call: .
v_call: TRBV7-9
cdr3_nt: TGTGCCAGCAGCACATCATATGAGCAGTTCTTC
cdr3_aa: CASSTSYEQFF

clone_size: .
j_call: TRBJ1-4
d_call: TRBD1
v_call: TRBV4-2
cdr3_nt: TGTGCCAGCAGCCCACAGGGGGATTTACTAGGAAAACTGTTTTTT
cdr3_aa: CASSPQGDLLGKLFF

clone_size: .
j_call: TRBJ2-1
d_call: .
v_call: TRBV4-3
cdr3_nt: TGCGCCAGCAGCCAGCCTTACGGGGTCGCCTACAATGAGCAGTTCTTC
cdr3_aa: CASSQPYGVAYNEQFF

clone_size: .
j_call: TRBJ2-3
d_call: .
v_call: TRBV4-1
cdr3_nt: TGCGCCAGCAGCCAAAAAAGTGGTGCGGAACTAAGCACAGATACGCAGTATTTT
cdr3_aa: CASSQKSGAELSTDTQYF

clone_size: .
j_call: TRBJ2-1
d_call: TRBD2
v_call: TRBV7-8
cdr3_nt: TGTGCCAGCACCTCATTGGGGGGGGACAATGAGCAGTTCTTC
cdr3_aa: CASTSLGGDNEQFF

clone_size: .
j_call: TRBJ2-1
d_call: .
v_call: TRBV19
cdr3_nt: TGTGCCAGTAGTATACAGGGGAGGGACAATGAGCAGTTCTTC
cdr3_aa: CASSIQGRDNEQFF

clone_size: .
j_call: TRBJ2-1
d_call: TRBD1
v_call: TRBV10-3
cdr3_nt: TGTGCCATCAGTGGCCCACGACAGGGGTTATACAATGAGCAGTTCTTC
cdr3_aa: CAISGPRQGLYNEQFF

clone_size: .
j_call: TRBJ2-1
d_call: TRBD2
v_call: TRBV4-1
cdr3_nt: TGCGCCAGCAGCCAAGAAGCGGGGAACTCCTACAATGAGCAGTTCTTC
cdr3_aa: CASSQEAGNSYNEQFF

clone_size: few
j_call: TRBJ2-1
d_call: .
v_call: TRBV14
cdr3_nt: TGTGCCAGCAGCCAGTACCGGGGGATCTCCTACAATGAGCAGTTCTTC
cdr3_aa: CASSQYRGISYNEQFF

clone_size: .
j_call: TRBJ2-7
d_call: TRBD2
v_call: TRBV4-1
cdr3_nt: TGCGCCAGCAGCCAAGTGGGGGGGACCTCTACCGAGCAGTACTTC
cdr3_aa: CASSQVGGTSTEQYF